This T cell receptor beta chain was identified during a study of patients and donors after allogeneic stem cell transplantation. TCRdb processed the RT-PCR reads anew with MiXCR; each CDR3 protein has one entry. This sample has about 410,000 distinct CDR3 sequences; 16% occur once, and the top ten carry just over 7%. This clonotype occurred a few times. CDR3 length equals 15 residues. Germline V gene lookup returns CDR1 SGHTA and CDR2 FQGNSA. J was trimmed by 6 bases and V by 4 bases; bases with no gene match: 6. The source material was blood, either unsorted or a sorted T cell fraction (not recorded which). The gene calls are TRBV7-2 and TRBJ1-4; 9 positions match TRBD1. This TCR was sampled from a human donor who was either an allogeneic HSCT recipient or a stem cell or donor lymphocyte infusion donor (not recorded which). It is not recorded whose cells these are; they may come from a transplant donor. CDR3 nucleotides: TGTGCCAGCAGCTACACCGGGACAGGGCATGAAAAACTGTTTTTT. Its translation: CASSYTGTGHEKLFF.